Listed below are T cell receptor beta chains from one sample, sequenced in a study of T cells after posttransplantation cyclophosphamide. TCRdb keeps only in-frame clones here, not all; method: immunoSEQ multiplex PCR. The profile shows 20,000 to 25,000 clones, roughly 83% of them singletons. The sequenced sample was PBMCs. These receptors were collected from an older woman with a blood cancer, CMV-positive, and with a related stem cell donor. CDR3s include the opening cysteine and the closing phenylalanine or tryptophan. The order of the fields is D gene, V gene, J gene, clone size, CDR3 DNA, CDR3 protein. A D gene is named only where the DNA matches it firmly. Some rows have no size entry. The others give once, few or many, or a class for an expanded clone.

>.|TRBV19|TRBJ2-2|once
TGTGCCAGTAGTGGGGCCGGGACATTCACCGGGGAGCTGTTTTTT
CASSGAGTFTGELFF
>TRBD1|TRBV7-3|TRBJ1-1|.
TGTGCCAGCAGCGCCTCCGGGACAGGGGGCACTGAAGCTTTCTTT
CASSASGTGGTEAFF
>TRBD2|TRBV7-9|TRBJ2-1|.
TGTGCCAGCAGCCCAGTAGCGGGAAAGGCCTACAATGAGCAGTTCTTC
CASSPVAGKAYNEQFF
>TRBD2|TRBV27|TRBJ2-2|.
TGTGCCAGCAGTTCGTACGAGGGGACTAGACACACCGGGGAGCTGTTTTTT
CASSSYEGTRHTGELFF
>.|TRBV9|TRBJ2-3|.
TGTGCCAGCAGCCCCCGAGGTATGAGCACAGATACGCAGTATTTT
CASSPRGMSTDTQYF
>.|TRBV28|TRBJ1-5|.
.
CASSTSGGTGNQPQHF
>TRBD2|TRBV30|TRBJ2-5|.
TGTGCCTGGAGTGTCGGGGGGGCGGGGGAGACCCAGTACTTC
CAWSVGGAGETQYF
>TRBD2|TRBV2|TRBJ2-4|.
TGTGCCAGCAGAGAGACTAGCGGGAGGGGCGCCATTCAGTACTTC
CASRETSGRGAIQYF
>TRBD1|TRBV19|TRBJ2-3|.
TGTGCCAGTAGCATGGTGGGACAGGGGACAGATACGCAGTATTTT
CASSMVGQGTDTQYF
>.|TRBV7-2|TRBJ2-1|.
TGTGCCAGCAGCTTAGCCTTACTAAACAATGAGCAGTTCTTC
CASSLALLNNEQFF
>TRBD2|TRBV5-1|TRBJ2-5|.
TGCGCCAGCAGCTTGGTCGGGACTAGTAAAGAGACCCAGTACTTC
CASSLVGTSKETQYF
>TRBD2|TRBV10-1|TRBJ2-7|.
TGCGCCAGCAGTGATCCGGGACTAGCGGGAGGATCTGAGCAGTACTTC
CASSDPGLAGGSEQYF
>TRBD2|TRBV10-2|TRBJ2-3|few
TGCGCCAGCTTTTACAGCGGGAGGGGGACAGATACGCAGTATTTT
CASFYSGRGTDTQYF
>.|TRBV5-1|TRBJ2-4|.
TGCGCCAGCAGCTTGTCGGGAGCCAAAAACATTCAGTACTTC
CASSLSGAKNIQYF
>.|TRBV6-5|TRBJ1-5|.
TGTGCCAGCAGTTACTCGAACGGTAATCAGCCCCAGCATTTT
CASSYSNGNQPQHF
>.|TRBV27|TRBJ1-2|.
TGTGCCAGCGCACACGGCGGCCATGGCTACACCTTC
CASAHGGHGYTF
>.|TRBV11-2|TRBJ2-2|.
TGTGCCAGCAGCTCAAGACTTGTTTCTAACGGGGAGCTGTTTTTT
CASSSRLVSNGELFF
>.|TRBV28|TRBJ2-7|.
TGTGCCAGCAGCTCCCCCGCGGACACGGCCTACGAGCAGTACTTC
CASSSPADTAYEQYF
>.|TRBV14|TRBJ2-5|few
TGTGCCAGCAGCCCGACCGGGTGGACCCAGTACTTC
CASSPTGWTQYF
>TRBD2|TRBV6-5|TRBJ2-7|.
TGTGCCAGCAGTTACTCGATGGGACTAGGGGTTGCGGAGCAGTACTTC
CASSYSMGLGVAEQYF
>.|TRBV18|TRBJ2-3|once
TGTGCCAGCTCACCGGACGGGGAGGATACGCAGTATTTT
CASSPDGEDTQYF
>TRBD1|TRBV5-1|TRBJ1-3|.
TGCGCCAGCAGCACGGGCGACAGGGTATCTGGAAACACCATATATTTT
CASSTGDRVSGNTIYF
>.|TRBV27|TRBJ2-3|.
TGTGCCAGCAGTTTAAACAGGGCATCAGATACGCAGTATTTT
CASSLNRASDTQYF
>TRBD1|TRBV7-7|TRBJ2-2|.
TGTGCCAGCAGCCCCGACAGGGGTGCCGGGGAGCTGTTTTTT
CASSPDRGAGELFF
>.|TRBV21-1|TRBJ2-3|.
TGTGCCAGCAGCAACCAGCGGGACAGGGAATCCGGCACAGATACGCAGTATTTT
CASSNQRDRESGTDTQYF
>TRBD1|TRBV2|TRBJ2-2|once
TGTGCCAGCACGAGACAGGGAGTAATAGGGGAGCTGTTTTTT
CASTRQGVIGELFF
>.|TRBV7-9|TRBJ1-2|.
TGTGCCAGCAGCCCGGGACCGGGGGGTACTGGCTACACCTTC
CASSPGPGGTGYTF
>TRBD1|TRBV4-2|TRBJ1-5|.
TGTGCCAGCAGCCAAGGACAGGGGATGTCGGGGCAGCCCCAGCATTTT
CASSQGQGMSGQPQHF
>.|TRBV30|TRBJ1-2|.
TGTGCCTGGAGTGACCAGGGGCCGTATGGCTACACCTTC
CAWSDQGPYGYTF
>.|TRBV6-1|TRBJ2-7|.
TGTGCCAGCAGTGAAGCGCCGCAGAACTACTACGAGCAGTACTTC
CASSEAPQNYYEQYF
>TRBD2|TRBV7-3|TRBJ2-1|.
TGTGCCAGCAGCTTAAACAGCGGGAGCTACAATGAGCAGTTCTTC
CASSLNSGSYNEQFF
>TRBD1|TRBV18|TRBJ1-1|few
TGTGCCAGCTCATTGCAGGGGGCCCGGGGGACTGAAGCTTTCTTT
CASSLQGARGTEAFF
>TRBD2|TRBV16|TRBJ2-1|.
TGTGCCAGCAGCCAATTGCAGCGGGGGAGAAGCTCCTACAATGAGCAGTTCTTC
CASSQLQRGRSSYNEQFF
>TRBD2|TRBV20-1|TRBJ2-1|.
TGCAGTGGTAGTAGCGGGCATGAGCAGTTCTTC
CSGSSGHEQFF
>TRBD1|TRBV7-6|TRBJ2-3|.
TGTGCCAGCAGCTTGGGCGGGACAGGGGGCTATACGCAGTATTTT
CASSLGGTGGYTQYF
>TRBD2|TRBV7-3|TRBJ2-1|.
TGTGCCAGCAGCTTGCTAGCGGGAGGGCCGGGGAATGAGCAGTTCTTC
CASSLLAGGPGNEQFF
>TRBD2|TRBV5-1|TRBJ2-1|.
TGCGCCAGCAGCTTGCTTTCGGGAGGGGGGTACAATGAGCAGTTCTTC
CASSLLSGGGYNEQFF
>TRBD2|TRBV11-2|TRBJ2-7|.
TGTGCCAGCAGCCGTTGGACTAGAACCTACGAGCAGTACTTC
CASSRWTRTYEQYF
>.|TRBV4-2|TRBJ2-1|.
TGTGCCAGCAGCCAAGAATCTTACAATGAGCAGTTCTTC
CASSQESYNEQFF
>TRBD1|TRBV5-6|TRBJ2-2|once
TGTGCCAGCAGCTTGGCCGACAGGGTGGGGGACACCGGGGAGCTGTTTTTT
CASSLADRVGDTGELFF
>.|TRBV19|TRBJ1-5|.
TGTGCCAGTAGCTCCGACAGGATTAATCAGCCCCAGCATTTT
CASSSDRINQPQHF
>TRBD2|TRBV5-1|TRBJ2-7|.
TGCGCCAGCAGCTGGTCCGGGACTAGCGGATCCTACGAGCAGTACTTC
CASSWSGTSGSYEQYF
>.|TRBV5-5|TRBJ2-3|.
TGTGCCAGCAGCTTGGGACAGCTAGATACGCAGTATTTT
CASSLGQLDTQYF
>.|TRBV30|TRBJ2-5|.
TGTGCCTGGAAAAGTGCGGGCCCACAGACCAACTACTTC
CAWKSAGPQTNYF
>TRBD1|TRBV14|TRBJ2-4|.
TGTGCCAGCAGCCAGGACAGGGTTGCCAAAAACATTCAGTACTTC
CASSQDRVAKNIQYF
>TRBD1|TRBV5-6|TRBJ1-2|.
TGTGCCAGCAGCTTGCAGGGGGCGATCCATGGCTACACCTTC
CASSLQGAIHGYTF
>TRBD2|TRBV5-4|TRBJ2-3|.
TGTGCCAGCAGCTCAAGGACTAGCGGGAGTTGGACAGATACGCAGTATTTT
CASSSRTSGSWTDTQYF
>TRBD2|TRBV4-2|TRBJ2-3|.
TGTGCCAGCAGCCAACTAAAGCTAGCGGGCGGCACAGATACGCAGTATTTT
CASSQLKLAGGTDTQYF
>TRBD2|TRBV11-2|TRBJ2-2|.
TGTGCCAGCAGCTTACGTCTAGCGGGAGGGCCTAACACCGGGGAGCTGTTTTTT
CASSLRLAGGPNTGELFF
>TRBD2|TRBV15|TRBJ2-5|.
TGTGCCACCAGCAGAGACGGGACTAAAGAGACCCAGTACTTC
CATSRDGTKETQYF
>.|TRBV18|TRBJ1-1|once
TGTGCCAGCTCACCACAGGGGCAGAACACTGAAGCTTTCTTT
CASSPQGQNTEAFF
>.|TRBV9|TRBJ1-5|.
TGTGCCAGCAGCGTAGGGCCAGTCGCGGGTCAGCCCCAGCATTTT
CASSVGPVAGQPQHF
>.|TRBV18|TRBJ2-3|.
TGTGCCAGCTCACCACGAGGTCCAGATACGCAGTATTTT
CASSPRGPDTQYF
>TRBD2|TRBV29-1|TRBJ2-7|.
TGCAGCGTTGTAGCGGGAGGGTCCTACGAGCAGTACTTC
CSVVAGGSYEQYF
>.|TRBV27|TRBJ2-7|.
TGTGCCAGCAGGGGGGACTCCCGCTCCTACGAGCAGTACTTC
CASRGDSRSYEQYF
>.|TRBV25-1|TRBJ2-1|.
TGTGCCAGCAGTGAATATCCCGGGTCCTCGGGAAATGAGCAGTTCTTC
CASSEYPGSSGNEQFF
>.|TRBV6-1|TRBJ1-5|.
TGTGCCAGCAGAGACGACAGGCCCTATCAGCCCCAGCATTTT
CASRDDRPYQPQHF
>.|TRBV5-1|TRBJ1-1|.
TGCGCCAGCAGCTTGGCAGGCAGGGATGGGAATGAAGCTTTCTTT
CASSLAGRDGNEAFF
>.|TRBV2|TRBJ1-1|.
TGTGCCAGCAGAGGGGGGGTACTTCTCACTGAAGCTTTCTTT
CASRGGVLLTEAFF
>TRBD2|TRBV7-9|TRBJ2-7|once
TGTGCCAGCAGCTTACTGCGGGAGTTGGAGCAGTACTTC
CASSLLRELEQYF